This TCR beta chain came from a study of vaccination effects on CD4 cells after COVID-19. Prior to sequencing, the ViraFEST assay stimulated PBMC with viral peptide pools, which expanded the antigen-specific CD4+ T cells. Having been cultured for 9 to 11 days, the cells underwent CD4+ T cell isolation. In the vaccine recipients, nucleocapsid antibodies were negative and there was no prior SARS-CoV-2 infection. In the cultures, half the medium was exchanged for IL-2 medium on days 3 and 7. This clone occurred a few times. The antigen remains undetermined. Overall study results and limits: No early post-infection timepoints were available in the study, which also included few convalescent patients.

TCRdb's copy holds only in-frame clones and misses some; the assay was immunoSEQ multiplex PCR. The sample holds 74,000 or so clones, about four fifths seen once. The CDR3 is 11 residues long. Germline CDR1 is SGHTS and CDR2 is YDEGEE. The V and J ends lost 3 bases and 16 bases respectively, with 11 bases between them. This material consisted of CD4+ T cells from PBMCs cultured with SARS-CoV-2 spike peptides, taken before COVID-19 vaccination. The rearrangement links TRBV5-8 to TRBJ1-6, with D perhaps TRBD1 (6 bases). The source of this sequence is a human donor who received a COVID-19 vaccine. CDR3: CASSSRDTLHF. CDR3 in DNA: TGTGCCAGCAGCTCCCGGGACACGCTCCACTTT.